A selection of T cell receptor beta chains follows, all from one sample in a study of breast tumors, draining lymph nodes, adjacent tissues. TCRdb re-analysed the multiplex PCR reads in MiXCR, keeping a single row per CDR3 protein. The profile shows some 14,000 distinct CDR3 sequences, 62% of them singletons. Input material: tumor-adjacent breast tissue. The receptors originated from a female donor with breast cancer. Some clones in this sample may be carry-over from other donors' samples. CDR3s include the opening cysteine and the closing phenylalanine or tryptophan. A D gene is named only where the DNA matches it firmly. A row's size may be missing; if present it is once, few, many or a size class.

>TRBD2|TRBJ2-2|.|TRBV4-2
TGTGCCAGCAGCCAAGTTCAACTAGCGGGAGACACCGGGGAGCTGTTTTTT
CASSQVQLAGDTGELFF
>.|TRBJ2-7|once|TRBV29-1
TGCAGCGTTGAGGGTTCATTGGTCCACGAGCAGTACTTC
CSVEGSLVHEQYF
>.|TRBJ2-3|.|TRBV6-6
TGTGCCAGCAGTTACGTACAGGGCCCTGGATATACGCAGTATTTT
CASSYVQGPGYTQYF
>.|TRBJ2-4|many|TRBV19
TGTGCCAGTAGTCAACCTGGGGAGAAAAACATTCAGTACTTC
CASSQPGEKNIQYF
>TRBD1|TRBJ1-5|.|TRBV19
TGTGCCAGTAGCCCTTTACGGTCCGGGACAGGGTTTTTTAGCGATCAGCCCCAGCATTTT
CASSPLRSGTGFFSDQPQHF
>TRBD1|TRBJ2-5|.|TRBV24-1
TGTGCCACCAGTATCACAGGGGGCGAAGAGACCCAGTACTTC
CATSITGGEETQYF
>TRBD1|TRBJ1-2|.|TRBV29-1
TGCAGCGTTGGCAAGCAGGGGGTAGACAATGGCTACACCTTC
CSVGKQGVDNGYTF
>.|TRBJ2-7|many|TRBV6-5
TGTGCCAGCAGTCCTATACAGGGATCCTACGAGCAGTACTTC
CASSPIQGSYEQYF
>.|TRBJ1-1|many|TRBV2
TGTGCCAGCTCGGGTCTGAACACTGAAGCTTTCTTT
CASSGLNTEAFF
>.|TRBJ2-5|many|TRBV6-6
TGTGCCAGCAGGCGGGGCGGGGCCCAAGAGACCCAGTACTTC
CASRRGGAQETQYF
>TRBD2|TRBJ2-3|.|TRBV27
TGTGCCAGCACCTTATGGGGCGGGAGGCTCACAGATGCGCAGTATTTT
CASTLWGGRLTDAQYF
>.|TRBJ2-1|.|TRBV7-3
TGTGCCAGCAGCTTAATCCCATACAATGAGCAGTTCTTC
CASSLIPYNEQFF
>.|TRBJ2-2|.|TRBV5-1
TGCGCCAGCAGCCCGGGCGACACCGGGGAGCTGTTTTTT
CASSPGDTGELFF
>TRBD2|TRBJ2-1|many|TRBV9
TGTGCCAGCAGCGTAGTTAGCGGGAGACGCAATGAGCAGTTCTTC
CASSVVSGRRNEQFF
>TRBD2|TRBJ2-3|many|TRBV7-9
TGTGCCAGCAGCTTACCGTTAGCGGGGGAACCTCCTAGCACAGATACGCAGTATTTT
CASSLPLAGEPPSTDTQYF
>TRBD1|TRBJ1-2|.|TRBV20-1
TGCAGTGCTAGTACAGGGGGTGGCTACACCTTC
CSASTGGGYTF
>.|TRBJ2-3|.|TRBV7-9
TGTGCCAGCAGCTTACACGACTCAGATACGCAGTATTTT
CASSLHDSDTQYF
>.|TRBJ2-7|.|TRBV6-2/TRBV6-3
TGTGCCAGCAGTTACACCCAAGCCTACGAGCAGTACTTC
CASSYTQAYEQYF
>TRBD1|TRBJ1-6|.|TRBV7-9
TGTGCCAGCAGCTCAAAACAGGGGGCGGGTAAAACTCCCCTCCACTTT
CASSSKQGAGKTPLHF
>TRBD1|TRBJ2-7|.|TRBV25-1
TGTGCCAGCTCACCGAGGACAGGTGGCGAGCAGTACTTC
CASSPRTGGEQYF